Listed below are T cell receptor beta chains from one sample, sequenced in a study of T cells after yellow fever vaccination. TCRdb redid the calling of the 5' RACE reads with MiXCR, one entry per CDR3 protein. The data contain 180,000 or so distinct CDR3 sequences, about 10% of them seen just once; the ten biggest clones take up around 34%. The sample here was CD8+ T cells sorted from PBMCs, taken 15 days after the yellow fever booster vaccination. These receptors came from a man between 18 and 29 years old who received the YFV17D yellow fever vaccine. Each CDR3 is given with its conserved first and last residue. The D gene is left open where the match is weak. Not every row has a clone size; where given, it reads once, few, many or a size class.

D gene	V gene	clone size	J gene	CDR3 length	CDR3 protein	CDR3 DNA
TRBD2	TRBV6-6	-	TRBJ2-2	16	CASSKGLAANTGELFF	TGTGCCAGCAGTAAAGGACTAGCGGCGAACACCGGGGAGCTGTTTTTT
-	TRBV29-1	few	TRBJ1-2	14	CSASTGRANYGYTF	TGCAGCGCGAGTACAGGGCGAGCTAACTATGGCTACACCTTC
TRBD1	TRBV2	-	TRBJ2-2	16	CASTNSTGGFSGELFF	TGTGCCAGCACCAACTCGACAGGGGGCTTCAGCGGGGAGCTGTTTTTT
-	TRBV14	-	TRBJ2-3	12	CASSEDPDTQYF	TGTGCCAGCAGCGAAGATCCGGATACGCAGTATTTT
-	TRBV6-1	many	TRBJ2-2	14	CASSLGLSTGELFF	TGTGCCAGCAGCCTGGGACTGAGCACCGGGGAGCTGTTTTTT
TRBD2	TRBV27	-	TRBJ2-2	17	CASSLVAGGANTGELFF	TGTGCCAGCAGTTTGGTTGCGGGGGGAGCGAACACCGGGGAGCTGTTTTTT
-	TRBV29-1	-	TRBJ2-3	15	CSVVGRGEATDTQYF	TGCAGCGTTGTCGGTCGTGGGGAGGCCACAGATACGCAGTATTTT
-	TRBV24-1	few	TRBJ2-5	14	CATSDGGKRETQYF	TGTGCCACCAGCGATGGGGGGAAGAGGGAGACCCAGTACTTC
-	TRBV11-2	few	TRBJ2-7	13	CASSLYGDYEQYF	TGTGCCAGCAGCTTATATGGGGACTACGAGCAGTACTTC
-	TRBV4-3	few	TRBJ2-1	15	CASSQATYSTDEQFF	TGCGCCAGCAGCCAAGCCACCTATAGTACAGATGAGCAGTTCTTC
TRBD1	TRBV4-1	-	TRBJ1-6	16	CASSQGNRDRNSPLHF	TGCGCCAGCAGCCAAGGAAACCGGGACAGAAATTCACCCCTCCACTTT
-	TRBV5-5	-	TRBJ1-2	15	CASSLDLTGLYGYTF	TGTGCCAGCAGCTTGGATTTAACAGGGCTCTATGGCTACACCTTC
TRBD2	TRBV12-3/TRBV12-4	-	TRBJ2-1	19	CASSLIGGGAGDSYNEQFF	TGTGCCAGCAGTTTAATTGGGGGTGGAGCGGGGGACTCCTACAATGAGCAGTTCTTC
-	TRBV4-1	few	TRBJ1-2	12	CASGRDNYGYTF	TGCGCCAGCGGACGGGATAACTATGGCTACACCTTC
TRBD2	TRBV7-9	-	TRBJ2-3	14	CASTAGGHTDTQYF	TGTGCCAGCACAGCGGGGGGCCACACAGATACGCAGTATTTT
-	TRBV7-6	many	TRBJ2-5	14	CASSRTPGHETQYF	TGTGCCAGCAGCCGGACCCCCGGGCATGAGACCCAGTACTTC
-	TRBV5-1	few	TRBJ2-1	15	CASSLARGSRDEQFF	TGCGCCAGCAGCTTGGCCCGGGGGTCGAGGGATGAGCAGTTCTTC
TRBD2	TRBV12-3/TRBV12-4	many	TRBJ2-2	15	CASSFWGGNTGELFF	TGTGCCAGCAGTTTTTGGGGGGGGAACACCGGGGAGCTGTTTTTT
-	TRBV12-3/TRBV12-4	few	TRBJ2-7	14	CASSLPGLLYEQYF	TGTGCCAGCAGTTTACCGGGTCTTCTCTACGAGCAGTACTTC
-	TRBV6-5	-	TRBJ1-5	13	CASSRRQNQPQHF	TGTGCCAGCAGCCGGCGCCAAAATCAGCCCCAGCATTTT
-	TRBV7-2	few	TRBJ2-2	13	CASSLVGDGELFF	TGTGCCAGCAGCTTAGTCGGGGACGGGGAGCTGTTTTTT
-	TRBV5-6	few	TRBJ2-6	20	CASSLAGGAAPWVGANVLTF	TGTGCCAGCAGCTTGGCTGGGGGGGCGGCCCCCTGGGTCGGGGCCAACGTCCTGACTTTC
-	TRBV4-3	-	TRBJ2-2	16	CASSQRQELSTGELFF	TGCGCCAGCAGCCAAAGACAGGAATTGAGCACCGGGGAGCTGTTTTTT
TRBD1	TRBV27	-	TRBJ2-7	13	CASSIRGLYEQYF	TGTGCCAGCAGTATCAGGGGGCTCTACGAGCAGTACTTC
-	TRBV4-1	many	TRBJ1-4	14	CASSQEWQEPELFF	TGCGCCAGCAGCCAAGAGTGGCAGGAGCCGGAACTGTTTTTT
-	TRBV19	-	TRBJ2-1	15	CASSPGVQAYNEQFF	TGTGCCAGTAGCCCTGGTGTACAGGCGTACAATGAGCAGTTCTTC